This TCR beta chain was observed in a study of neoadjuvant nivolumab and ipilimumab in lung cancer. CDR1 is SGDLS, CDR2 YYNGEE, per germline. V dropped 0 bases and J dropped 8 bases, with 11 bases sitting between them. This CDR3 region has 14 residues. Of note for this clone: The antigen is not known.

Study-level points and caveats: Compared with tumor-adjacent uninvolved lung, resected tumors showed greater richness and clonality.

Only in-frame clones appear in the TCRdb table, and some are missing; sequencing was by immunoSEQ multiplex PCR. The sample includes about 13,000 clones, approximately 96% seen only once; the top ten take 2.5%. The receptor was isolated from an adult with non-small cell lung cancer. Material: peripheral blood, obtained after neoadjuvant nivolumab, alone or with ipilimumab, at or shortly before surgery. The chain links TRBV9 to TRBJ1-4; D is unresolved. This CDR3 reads CASSVAPVGEKLFF. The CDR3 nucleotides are TGTGCCAGCAGCGTAGCCCCGGTCGGGGAAAAACTGTTTTTT.